A single TCR beta chain is shown here with its context. V lost 3 bases and J 8 bases, leaving 26 bases between the germline ends. This CDR3 spans 17 amino acids. Germline assignment: CDR1 SGHNT and CDR2 YYREEE (reference sequence). Here immunoSEQ multiplex PCR was the method, and the copy in TCRdb shows in-frame clones only, minus some. This table holds roughly 71,000 clones, roughly 85% found once. These data come from a study of blood T cell repertoires in COVID-19. The sequenced material came from peripheral blood. The chain recombines TRBV5-4 with TRBJ1-2; possibly TRBD1 for D (6 bases). The receptor was isolated from a woman of 80 years or more with acute or convalescent COVID-19. CDR3 coding DNA: TGTGCCAGCAGCTCCAAGGGGGAGACAGTCCGAAGGAGGGGCTACACCTTC. Translated, it gives CASSSKGETVRRRGYTF. The complete variable domain, with remaining parts taken from reference TRBV5-4 and TRBJ1-2, reads ETGVTQSPTHLIKTRGQQVTLRCSSQSGHNTVSWYQQALGQGPQFIFQYYREEENGRGNFPPRFSGLQFPNYSSELNVNALELDDSALYLCASSSKGETVRRRGYTFGSGTRLTVV.